This T cell receptor (beta chain) appears in the sequencing data of a study of shared clonotypes between healthy human individuals. CDR1 is KGHSH and CDR2 is LQKENI in the germline V gene. CDR3 length equals 12 residues. V shed 6 bases and J shed 9 bases, with 13 bases lying between them. CD45RA+ naive and CD45RA-negative memory subsets were separated from CD4+ cells. Points on this clone: Its matching antigen is unknown.

In replicate PCRs of sorted subsets, roughly 190 ng DNA, approximately 30,000 T cell genomes, was used. Sequenced by immunoSEQ multiplex PCR; TCRdb stores in-frame clones only, minus some. The sample contains about 230,000 clones, 65% of which appear only once. General study results and limits: Richness estimates generally favored naive over memory subsets. It was the few donors that limited the genetic and exposure-history diversity represented.

The specimen was memory CD4+ T cells sorted from blood. Subset meaning: CD45RA-negative fraction. This clonotype was sampled from a man aged 30-40 years in good health. The V and J genes are TRBV18 and TRBJ2-3, with a weak D call TRBD1 (5 bases). DNA of the CDR3: TGTGCCAGCTCCCCTGAAGGGGTAACGCAGTATTTT. Translation: CASSPEGVTQYF.